The clone carrying this T cell receptor (beta chain) was detected only a few times. Trimming stripped 2 bases from V and 6 bases from J, with 13 bases between. This CDR3 has 14 amino acids. Germline V gene data show CDR1 as MNHNY and CDR2 as SVGAGI (reference sequence). In the source study's methods: Estimates of nucleated cell counts were drawn from the amplification of reference gene primers. Measured with immunoSEQ multiplex PCR; TCRdb has only the in-frame clones, and not every one. V and J calls plus clone size are reproduced from that table; the DNA served to infer D and trimming. Among over 65,000 clones, about 90% were seen once, and the ten largest hold under 6%. This specimen comes from a study of blood T cell repertoires in COVID-19. At the level of the study: The United States, Italy and Spain supplied acute and convalescent COVID-19 samples. Nucleic acid was either cDNA or gDNA, and it came from T cells, B-cell-depleted T cells, or PBMCs.

The TCR was taken from a man between 50 and 59 years old with active COVID-19. Sequenced material: peripheral blood. The rearrangement links TRBV6-6 to TRBJ1-1; D possibly corresponds to TRBD1 (5 bases). This chain's CDR3 is CASSYMGPESEAFF. CDR3 sequence (DNA): TGTGCCAGCAGTTACATGGGGCCGGAGTCTGAAGCTTTCTTT.